Given below is one TCR beta chain in context. The antigen is unknown. This record comes from a study of OX40 agonist ivuxolimab in advanced cancers. On the study more broadly: Partial response was recorded in three patients: one hepatocellular carcinoma and two cutaneous melanoma cases. Broader study findings: Determination of antigen specificity was not performed for the expanded peripheral T cells.

Using immunoSEQ multiplex PCR, the repertoire was profiled, and TCRdb retains in-frame clones only, with some absent. This table has over 60,000 clones, roughly nine tenths appearing once. The germline gives CDR1 SGHVS, CDR2 FNYEAQ. This CDR3 is built from 14 residues. Trimming shortened V by 0 bases and J by 10 bases, and 13 bases separated the two germline ends. The rearrangement uses TRBV7-6 and TRBJ2-1, with a possible D match to TRBD1 (6 bases). The TCR comes from an adult with an advanced solid tumor such as melanoma, head and neck, liver or kidney cancer. The material sequenced was CD4+ or CD8+ T cells sorted from blood, taken in a trial of the OX40 agonist ivuxolimab. The CDR3 region has the DNA TGTGCCAGCAGCTTAGCGCCTTCGACAGGCGAGCAGTTCTTC. Translation gives CASSLAPSTGEQFF.